A selection of T cell receptor beta chains follows, all from one sample in a study of early T cells in non-severe SARS-CoV-2 infection. TCRdb re-called the 5' RACE reads with MiXCR, one entry per CDR3 protein. Altogether tens of thousands of distinct CDR3 sequences are present, roughly a tenth being singletons, with the ten largest covering 6.5% to 9%. The source was whole blood, collected at baseline. The receptors derive from an adult who was a healthcare worker with PCR-confirmed SARS-CoV-2 infection or an uninfected control (not recorded which). The CDR3 runs from the conserved cysteine through the conserved F or W. The order of the fields is V gene, J gene, clone size, D gene, CDR3 DNA, CDR3 protein. D genes are given only for firm matches. The listing skips clone size in some rows; elsewhere it reads once, few, many or a size class.

v_call: TRBV2; j_call: TRBJ1-1; clone_size: -; d_call: -; cdr3_nt: TGTGCCAGCACCAACAGACCTGAAGCTTTCTTT; cdr3_aa: CASTNRPEAFF
v_call: TRBV20-1; j_call: TRBJ2-1; clone_size: few; d_call: TRBD2; cdr3_nt: TGCAGTGCTTCCGGGGGACTAGCTTACAATGAGCAGTTCTTC; cdr3_aa: CSASGGLAYNEQFF
v_call: TRBV2; j_call: TRBJ1-1; clone_size: -; d_call: -; cdr3_nt: TGTGCCAGCGCCTTGACTGATATGAACACTGAAGCTTTCTTT; cdr3_aa: CASALTDMNTEAFF
v_call: TRBV7-2; j_call: TRBJ2-3; clone_size: -; d_call: -; cdr3_nt: TGTGCCAGCAGCTTATTTCTACTACGCACAGATACGCAGTATTTT; cdr3_aa: CASSLFLLRTDTQYF
v_call: TRBV28; j_call: TRBJ1-1; clone_size: -; d_call: -; cdr3_nt: TGTGCCAGCAGTTTACTCTCGAGGAACACTGAAGCTTTCTTT; cdr3_aa: CASSLLSRNTEAFF
v_call: TRBV15; j_call: TRBJ2-1; clone_size: few; d_call: TRBD1; cdr3_nt: TGTGCCACCAGCGGTAGCGGGACAGGGGGCGGAGAGGGTCAGTTCTTC; cdr3_aa: CATSGSGTGGGEGQFF
v_call: TRBV27; j_call: TRBJ2-1; clone_size: -; d_call: -; cdr3_nt: TGTGCCAGCAGTTTCGGGACCCAAGGTTACAATGAGCAGTTCTTC; cdr3_aa: CASSFGTQGYNEQFF
v_call: TRBV5-4; j_call: TRBJ2-4; clone_size: many; d_call: -; cdr3_nt: TGTGCCAGCAGCTTGGAGGGCCCGACCAAAAACATTCAGTACTTC; cdr3_aa: CASSLEGPTKNIQYF
v_call: TRBV27; j_call: TRBJ1-2; clone_size: few; d_call: TRBD1; cdr3_nt: TGTGCCAGCAGTCCGGGACAGGCACTAGCTAACTATGGCTACACCTTC; cdr3_aa: CASSPGQALANYGYTF
v_call: TRBV4-1; j_call: TRBJ2-7; clone_size: few; d_call: TRBD2; cdr3_nt: TGCGCCAGCAGCCTACTAGCGGGAGTTCCGTACGAGCAGTACTTC; cdr3_aa: CASSLLAGVPYEQYF
v_call: TRBV28; j_call: TRBJ1-2; clone_size: few; d_call: -; cdr3_nt: TGTGCCAGCACCCGCGACGTGGGGGACTATGGCTACACCTTC; cdr3_aa: CASTRDVGDYGYTF
v_call: TRBV24-1; j_call: TRBJ2-5; clone_size: many; d_call: -; cdr3_nt: TGTGCCACCAGTGATTATACCGGGTCCGTAGGAGGGACCCAGTACTTC; cdr3_aa: CATSDYTGSVGGTQYF
v_call: TRBV11-2; j_call: TRBJ1-2; clone_size: -; d_call: -; cdr3_nt: TGTGCCAGCAGCTTAGTAGGTACCTATGGCTACACCTTC; cdr3_aa: CASSLVGTYGYTF
v_call: TRBV27; j_call: TRBJ2-2; clone_size: -; d_call: -; cdr3_nt: TGTGCCAGCAGTTTAGGGGCTAAACAGGTCAACCTTGGGGAGCTGTTTTTT; cdr3_aa: CASSLGAKQVNLGELFF
v_call: TRBV9; j_call: TRBJ2-3; clone_size: few; d_call: TRBD1; cdr3_nt: TGTGCCAGCAGCCCAACGGGGACAGGGGTAAATACGCAGTATTTT; cdr3_aa: CASSPTGTGVNTQYF
v_call: TRBV11-2; j_call: TRBJ2-2; clone_size: -; d_call: -; cdr3_nt: TGTGCCAGCAGGGCTAGTATGGCCGGGGAGCTGTTTTTT; cdr3_aa: CASRASMAGELFF
v_call: TRBV19; j_call: TRBJ1-5; clone_size: -; d_call: -; cdr3_nt: TGTGCCAGTAGAATGAAAAACCAGGGAAGAAGCAATCAGCCCCAGCATTTT; cdr3_aa: CASRMKNQGRSNQPQHF
v_call: TRBV4-1; j_call: TRBJ2-7; clone_size: -; d_call: -; cdr3_nt: TGCGCCAGCAGCCATGACACCGCCTTCTACGAGCAGTACTTC; cdr3_aa: CASSHDTAFYEQYF
v_call: TRBV6-1; j_call: TRBJ2-2; clone_size: many; d_call: TRBD2; cdr3_nt: TGTGCCATCGGGATAGCGGGAGAAAACGGGGAGCTGTTTTTT; cdr3_aa: CAIGIAGENGELFF
v_call: TRBV4-1; j_call: TRBJ2-3; clone_size: -; d_call: -; cdr3_nt: TGCGCCAGCAGCCCGCTAGCTCATAACACAGATACGCAGTATTTT; cdr3_aa: CASSPLAHNTDTQYF
v_call: TRBV5-1; j_call: TRBJ2-3; clone_size: -; d_call: -; cdr3_nt: TGCGCCAGCAGCTTGAACAGGGAGACAGATACGCAGTATTTT; cdr3_aa: CASSLNRETDTQYF
v_call: TRBV5-1; j_call: TRBJ1-1; clone_size: -; d_call: -; cdr3_nt: TGCGCCAGCAGCCCGGCCATGATTACTGAAGCTTTCTTT; cdr3_aa: CASSPAMITEAFF
v_call: TRBV12-3/TRBV12-4; j_call: TRBJ1-1; clone_size: -; d_call: -; cdr3_nt: TGTGCCAGCAGTAAGGGGTCGGTCACTGAAGCTTTCTTT; cdr3_aa: CASSKGSVTEAFF
v_call: TRBV18; j_call: TRBJ1-5; clone_size: -; d_call: -; cdr3_nt: TGTGCCAGCTCACCACCGGGGGGGGTTAGCAATCAGCCCCAGCATTTT; cdr3_aa: CASSPPGGVSNQPQHF
v_call: TRBV28; j_call: TRBJ2-7; clone_size: few; d_call: -; cdr3_nt: -; cdr3_aa: CASSRPLWEQYF
v_call: TRBV7-9; j_call: TRBJ2-3; clone_size: many; d_call: -; cdr3_nt: TGTGCCAGCAGCTTTGGGGGCTCGTCAGATACGCAGTATTTT; cdr3_aa: CASSFGGSSDTQYF
v_call: TRBV7-2; j_call: TRBJ1-2; clone_size: few; d_call: TRBD1; cdr3_nt: TGTGCCAGCAGCCCCCAGACAGGGGGCAGGTATGGCTACACCTTC; cdr3_aa: CASSPQTGGRYGYTF
v_call: TRBV7-8; j_call: TRBJ2-7; clone_size: few; d_call: -; cdr3_nt: TGTGCCAGCAGCTTAGTGTTGGCAGATCGGTACTTC; cdr3_aa: CASSLVLADRYF
v_call: TRBV15; j_call: TRBJ2-7; clone_size: many; d_call: -; cdr3_nt: TGTGCCACCAGCAGCCCAAGGGGGGGTGGCAGCACCTACGAGCAGTACTTC; cdr3_aa: CATSSPRGGGSTYEQYF
v_call: TRBV27; j_call: TRBJ2-5; clone_size: -; d_call: TRBD2; cdr3_nt: TGTGCCAGCCTACCCCTGGCAAGGCTAGCGGGAGGAGGGCAGACCCAGTACTTC; cdr3_aa: CASLPLARLAGGGQTQYF
v_call: TRBV20-1; j_call: TRBJ2-7; clone_size: many; d_call: TRBD2; cdr3_nt: TGCAGTGCTCCGTTTGTAGCGGGGTCCTACGAGCAGTACTTC; cdr3_aa: CSAPFVAGSYEQYF
v_call: TRBV6-1; j_call: TRBJ2-3; clone_size: many; d_call: TRBD1; cdr3_nt: TGTGCCAGCAGTTCCACCCCGGGGACAGGGGATCCCACAGATACGCAGTATTTT; cdr3_aa: CASSSTPGTGDPTDTQYF
v_call: TRBV6-6; j_call: TRBJ1-1; clone_size: many; d_call: TRBD1; cdr3_nt: TGTGCCAGCAGTTACTACCGGGACAGGGTGAACACTGAAGCTTTCTTT; cdr3_aa: CASSYYRDRVNTEAFF
v_call: TRBV18; j_call: TRBJ2-1; clone_size: -; d_call: -; cdr3_nt: TGTGCCAGCTCTAGGTCGAGTGGGGCGCAGTTCTTC; cdr3_aa: CASSRSSGAQFF
v_call: TRBV7-9; j_call: TRBJ2-3; clone_size: few; d_call: TRBD2; cdr3_nt: TGTGCCAGCAGCGCCTACCTGACTAGCGGGAGCACAGATACGCAGTATTTT; cdr3_aa: CASSAYLTSGSTDTQYF
v_call: TRBV5-4; j_call: TRBJ2-5; clone_size: -; d_call: TRBD1; cdr3_nt: TGTGCCAGCAGCCCGCGGTCCGGGACAGGGGGGGGAGAGACCCAGTACTTC; cdr3_aa: CASSPRSGTGGGETQYF